The T cell receptor (beta chain) under discussion was sequenced for a study of response to subunit inactivated influenza vaccine. Study-level findings and limits: It was the authors' suggestion that each seasonal influenza vaccination recruits few new T cells.

Each CDR3 protein is one row after TCRdb ran MiXCR on the RT-PCR reads. The sample contains some 600,000 distinct CDR3 sequences, 14% of which appear only once. This clonotype was recorded many times. Its antigen is not identified. Trimming took 3 bases from V and 8 from J, leaving 7 bases between them. The CDR3 totals 12 residues. The starting material was PBMCs from blood, obtained 14 to 15 days before vaccination. This sequence was found in a man aged 45 to 65 who received an inactivated influenza vaccine. V gene TRBV12-3 or TRBV12-4 combines with J gene TRBJ2-2, with no clear D. The DNA for the CDR3 is TGTGCCAGCAGTTTGGCTCTTGGGGAGCTGTTTTTT. Protein sequence: CASSLALGELFF.